Detailed here is one T cell receptor (beta chain). These data are taken from a study of blood T cells in healthy people across ages. Trimming stripped 5 bases from V and 1 base from J, with 12 bases between. Germline loops: CDR1 SGHVS, CDR2 FNYEAQ. This CDR3 spans 15 amino acids. It was with a sample-barcoded 5' primer and a J-beta primer mix that a second PCR of roughly 6 to 12 cycles was run. Each CDR3 protein gets one entry after TCRdb re-called the 5' RACE reads with MiXCR. This table holds 700,000 to 800,000 distinct CDR3 sequences, around 40% found once. The rearrangement uses TRBV7-6 and TRBJ2-1, with D perhaps matching TRBD2 (6 bases). The TCR originated in a woman aged 55 to 70 in good health. The sequenced sample consisted of blood. The CDR3, as DNA: TGTGCCAGCAGCCCCCTTAGCGGTTCCTACAATGAGCAGTTCTTC. Its translation is CASSPLSGSYNEQFF. Based on the CDR3 plus reference TRBV7-6 and TRBJ2-1, the full variable domain is GAGVSQSPRYKVTKRGQDVALRCDPISGHVSLYWYRQALGQGPEFLTYFNYEAQQDKSGLPNDRFSAERPEGSISTLTIQRTEQRDSAMYRCASSPLSGSYNEQFFGPGTRLTVL.